These T cell receptor beta chains were read from a single sample in a study of T cell responses to AZD1222 COVID-19 vaccine. TCRdb's table, derived via immunoSEQ multiplex PCR, lists solely in-frame clones and lacks some. Here the sample spans approximately 110,000 clones, around 85% being singletons. This specimen consisted of peripheral blood, obtained 28 days after the second AZD1222 dose. These TCRs come from an adult who received the AZD1222 COVID-19 vaccine. CDR3s include the opening cysteine and the closing phenylalanine or tryptophan. A D gene is named only where the DNA matches it firmly. Size tells how often a clone was seen (once, few, many) or the class of an expanded clone, and some rows leave it out.

>TRBV4-3|TRBJ1-1|.|.
TGCGCCAGCAGCCAAGATTTGTCCCCCCTCCTAACTGAAGCTTTCTTT
CASSQDLSPLLTEAFF
>TRBV14|TRBJ1-5|.|TRBD1
TGTGCCAGCAGCCAAGAAGGGACAGGGGGCAGGGATCAGCCCCAGCATTTT
CASSQEGTGGRDQPQHF
>TRBV7-9|TRBJ2-7|few|.
TGTGCCAGCAGCTTACTTGAGTACGAGCAGTACTTC
CASSLLEYEQYF
>TRBV7-9|TRBJ2-4|.|.
TGTGCCAGCAGCTTAGCACAGAACATTCAGTACTTC
CASSLAQNIQYF
>TRBV6-6|TRBJ1-2|.|.
TGTGCCAGCAGCTCCCGTGGAGATGGCTACACCTTC
CASSSRGDGYTF
>TRBV7-2|TRBJ2-5|.|TRBD1
TGTGCCAGCAGCTTAGGATCCAACAGGGGGTTGGGGGAGACCCAGTACTTC
CASSLGSNRGLGETQYF
>TRBV19|TRBJ2-7|once|TRBD1
TGTGCCAGTAGTATAAGGAAGAGCGGGACAGGGGTCTCCTACGAGCAGTACTTC
CASSIRKSGTGVSYEQYF
>TRBV11-2|TRBJ1-4|.|.
TGTGCCAGCAGCTACGCTATGGAGACAACTAATGAAAAACTGTTTTTT
CASSYAMETTNEKLFF
>TRBV15|TRBJ1-2|.|.
TGTGCCACCAGTCCCAGGGAGTCTAACTATGGCTACACCTTC
CATSPRESNYGYTF
>TRBV7-2|TRBJ2-7|.|.
TGTGCCAGCCTTCCCGGTGGGGGCGGATCCTACGAGCAGTACTTC
CASLPGGGGSYEQYF
>TRBV6-6|TRBJ1-5|.|.
TGTGCCAGCAGCACCGGGGGGCTTCGGAATCAGCCCCAGCATTTT
CASSTGGLRNQPQHF
>TRBV7-8|TRBJ2-1|.|TRBD1
TGTGCCAGCAGCGCCGGGACAGGAGCCTACAATGAGCAGTTCTTC
CASSAGTGAYNEQFF
>TRBV7-9|TRBJ2-3|.|.
TGTGCCAGCGGCATCAGCACAGATACGCAGTATTTT
CASGISTDTQYF
>TRBV5-1|TRBJ1-5|.|.
TGCGCCAGCAGCTTGGAGGCGGGTCAGCCCCAGCATTTT
CASSLEAGQPQHF
>TRBV19|TRBJ1-2|.|TRBD1
TGTGCCAGTAGCAGGACAGGGGACGGTTATGGCTACACCTTC
CASSRTGDGYGYTF
>TRBV5-1|TRBJ2-7|few|TRBD1
TGCGCCAGCAGCCAACTGACAGGGCTCGACTACGAGCAGTACTTC
CASSQLTGLDYEQYF
>TRBV3-1/TRBV3-2|TRBJ1-1|once|.
TGTGCCAGCAGCCCTGCGGGTGGGCTTGGAGCTTTCTTT
CASSPAGGLGAFF
>TRBV2|TRBJ2-1|.|.
TGTGCCAGCCACCGGGACCCCCCCGATTACAATGAGCAGTTCTTC
CASHRDPPDYNEQFF
>TRBV5-1|TRBJ1-2|.|.
TGCGCCAGCAGCAGCGACAGGCCCGTCAAGGGCTACACCTTC
CASSSDRPVKGYTF
>TRBV9|TRBJ1-5|.|.
TGTGCCAGCAGCGTAGTTTGGGACTCCCCCCAGCATTTT
CASSVVWDSPQHF
>TRBV19|TRBJ1-5|.|.
TGTGCCAGTATACCCTCCCGGGGGATCGAGGATCAGCCCCAGCATTTT
CASIPSRGIEDQPQHF
>TRBV27|TRBJ1-5|.|.
TGTGCCAGCAGTTTATCGATAAACTCTGCCCAGCCCCAGCATTTT
CASSLSINSAQPQHF
>TRBV6-1|TRBJ1-6|few|.
TGTGCCAGCAGTGATAACGGGTATAATTCACCCCTCCACTTT
CASSDNGYNSPLHF
>TRBV7-2|TRBJ2-2|.|.
TGTGCCAGCAGCCTAGATCGGGCACCCGGGGAGCTGTTTTTT
CASSLDRAPGELFF
>TRBV30|TRBJ1-1|.|.
TGTGCCTTACAGGGTGACACTGAAGCTTTCTTT
CALQGDTEAFF
>TRBV28|TRBJ1-5|.|.
TGTGCCAGCCACCAGGAGACGCTGGAATATAGCAATCAGCCCCAGCATTTT
CASHQETLEYSNQPQHF
>TRBV4-2|TRBJ2-7|.|TRBD2
TGTGCCAGCAGCCCCCTGCGGGGGAACTCCTACGAGCAGTACTTC
CASSPLRGNSYEQYF
>TRBV7-2|TRBJ2-1|.|TRBD2
TGTGCCAGCAGCCCGAGGGGCGGGGGGTACAATGAGCAGTTCTTC
CASSPRGGGYNEQFF
>TRBV9|TRBJ1-6|.|.
TGTGCCAGCAGCGATAAATACTCCTATAATTCACCCCTCCACTTT
CASSDKYSYNSPLHF
>TRBV28|TRBJ1-3|.|TRBD1
TGTGCCAGCAGGCCTAGGGACAGGGGATCAAACACCATATATTTT
CASRPRDRGSNTIYF
>TRBV7-2|TRBJ2-7|.|.
TGTGCCAGCAGCTTTGAAACAGGGAACTCCTACGAGCAGTACTTC
CASSFETGNSYEQYF
>TRBV12-5|TRBJ1-1|.|.
TGTGCTAGTGGTTTGGTGCCTGGGGCAGGGAGGAACACTGAAGCTTTCTTT
CASGLVPGAGRNTEAFF
>TRBV28|TRBJ2-5|.|TRBD2
TGTGCCAGCAGTTTTAGCGGGGGGGCCGTGGAGACCCAGTACTTC
CASSFSGGAVETQYF
>TRBV30|TRBJ1-1|.|.
TGTGCCTGGGGGGAAACTGAAGCTTTCTTT
CAWGETEAFF
>TRBV3-1/TRBV3-2|TRBJ2-7|.|TRBD1
TGTGCCAGCAGCGATAAGACAGGGGGCTCCGAGCAGTACTTC
CASSDKTGGSEQYF
>TRBV5-6|TRBJ1-1|.|.
TGTGCCAGCAGCTCGGGACGCAGGGGGAACACTGAAGCTTTCTTT
CASSSGRRGNTEAFF
>TRBV5-1|TRBJ2-1|few|TRBD2
TGCGCCAGCAGCCCTCTGGGACTAGCGGGGGGTAATGAGCAGTTCTTC
CASSPLGLAGGNEQFF
>TRBV28|TRBJ2-1|.|.
TGTGCCAGCAGTTTTTTAGCGGAAAGATACAATGAGCAGTTCTTC
CASSFLAERYNEQFF
>TRBV11-2|TRBJ1-5|.|TRBD1
TGTGCCAGCAGTTTCGGGACAGGGGGGCAGCCCCAGCATTTT
CASSFGTGGQPQHF
>TRBV19|TRBJ2-5|.|.
TGTGCCAGTAGTGTCGTGGGGGGAGAGACCCAGTACTTC
CASSVVGGETQYF